This T cell receptor beta chain was captured by sequencing in a study of human T cells and chemical hapten exposure. Study overall: Throughout a study of approximately 25 weeks, patients underwent weekly scalp administration of diphenylcyclopropenone doses.

Overall study findings and caveats: Versus controls, significantly more large CDR3 similarity clusters arose from expanded TCRs. It should be noted that donors had alopecia, so their immune response may differ from healthy people's.

Time point here: patch test 3, about 24 weeks after DPC sensitization. Stated treatment: therapeutic diphenylcyclopropenone sensitization with weekly scalp DPC. Each donor was an alopecia patient between 18 and 70 years of age who qualified for DPC. Details on this clonotype: The antigen remains undetermined.

The CDR3 is made up of 16 amino acids. V lost 5 bases to trimming and J lost 1 base, with 18 bases between them. Germline V gene lookup returns CDR1 DFQATT and CDR2 SNEGSKA (reference sequence). Via MiXCR, TCRdb re-called the RACE reads, giving one row per CDR3 protein. Of 85,000 to 100,000 distinct CDR3 sequences listed, 25% to 35% are singletons. The chain couples TRBV20-1 to TRBJ2-1; D call uncertain. This receptor was obtained from a man between 35 and 55 years old with alopecia areata. Some clones in this sample may be carry-over from other donors' samples. The sample consisted of whole blood, taken in connection with sensitization to the hapten diphenylcyclopropenone (DPC). The CDR3 sequence: CSAPHVIRASYNEQFF. CDR3 nucleotide sequence: TGCAGTGCTCCGCATGTAATTAGGGCGTCCTACAATGAGCAGTTCTTC.